Listed here are 22 T cell receptor beta chains from one sample, sequenced in a study of blood T cell repertoires in COVID-19 (dated by TCRdb to 2018 to 2021). The method behind the library was the immunoSEQ multiplex PCR assay. The immuneACCESS repertoire file appears here via TCRdb, limited to in-frame rearrangements. These files lack a portion of the clones; in checked studies, under half of the deficit traces to unresolved V genes, and the cause of the others is not known. The sample records 150,000 to 200,000 clones, approximately 79% of which are singletons. Clones ranked in the top ten supply about 5% of the sample. Sequencing used PBMCs or T cells enriched from blood (not recorded which). Every receptor here comes from a woman aged 55-69 years with acute COVID-19.

V is TRBV11-3 and J is TRBJ2-3; perhaps TRBD1 as D (6 bases). With 4 bases removed from V and 9 bases from J, the gap between germline ends came to 17 bases. The germline V gene encodes CDR1 SGHNT and CDR2 YENEEA. The CDR3 sequence is 14 residues long. DNA for the CDR3: TGTGCCAGCAGCTCAGGGGACCTCGGGGCCACGCAGTATTTT. Residues: CASSSGDLGATQYF.

The chain has TRBV21-1 and TRBJ1-5; no DNA check was done on the table's D call, TRBD1. TRBV21-1 constitutes a pseudogene. This CDR3 has 19 amino acids. The CDR3 spells CASSNEGWGDRGLYQPQHF. The CDR3 region has the DNA TGTGCCAGCAGCAACGAGGGATGGGGTGACAGGGGGCTTTATCAGCCCCAGCATTTT.

The chain employs TRBV10-2 and TRBJ2-3, with 9 bases matching TRBD1. After removal of 5 bases from V and 5 bases from J, the junction contained 8 bases not matched to a gene. The CDR3 totals 15 residues. The V gene's germline CDR1 is WSHSY and CDR2 SAAADI. CDR3 amino acids: CASSYVPGQGDTQYF. CDR3 nucleotides: TGCGCCAGCAGTTACGTCCCGGGACAGGGAGATACGCAGTATTTT.

The chain has TRBV29-1 and TRBJ2-7, with TRBD2 as a possible D gene (5 bases). Per the germline V gene, CDR1 is SQVTM and CDR2 is ANQGSEA. This CDR3 comprises 15 residues. V gave up 3 bases and J gave up 3 bases, with 18 bases separating them. CDR3 sequence reads: CSVESNFWGVYEQYF. The CDR3, as DNA: TGCAGCGTTGAGTCCAATTTTTGGGGAGTCTACGAGCAGTACTTC.

This clone was observed a single time. The chain combines TRBV7-9 with TRBJ1-2, with D possibly TRBD1 on 6 matching bases. V was cut by 0 bases and J by 4 bases, with 12 bases left in between. The CDR3 is 15 residues long. Per the germline V gene, CDR1 is SEHNR and CDR2 is FQNEAQ (reference sequence). The CDR3 loop reads CASSLALQGPYGYTF. CDR3 nucleotide sequence: TGTGCCAGCAGCTTAGCGCTACAGGGTCCCTATGGCTACACCTTC.

CDR3 in amino acids: CASRVAGASYNEQFF. The CDR3 DNA sequence: TGTGCCAGCAGGGTCGCGGGGGCCTCCTACAATGAGCAGTTCTTC. The chain recombines TRBV28 with TRBJ2-1; possibly TRBD2 for D (7 bases). Deletions cut 6 bases from V and 0 bases from J, with 12 bases between. There are 15 residues in the CDR3. The V gene's germline CDR1 is MDHEN and CDR2 SYDVKM.

The chain carries TRBV6-5 and TRBJ2-7; the D gene is possibly TRBD1 (5 bases). V was clipped by 5 bases and J by 4 bases, with 18 bases between them. This CDR3 comprises 15 residues. Germline V CDR1 and CDR2: MNHEY, SVGAGI. CDR3 region: CASSPQGAGPYEQYF. CDR3 in DNA: TGTGCCAGCAGTCCACAAGGGGCCGGACCTTACGAGCAGTACTTC.

This chain connects TRBV28 to TRBJ1-5; no clear D. The CDR3 runs to 14 residues. The germline CDR1 and CDR2 sequences are MDHEN and SYDVKM. Deletions cut 5 bases from V and 1 base from J, with 9 bases between. CDR3 in DNA: TGTGCCAGCAGTCCCATCCGGAGCAATCAGCCCCAGCATTTT. Amino acids: CASSPIRSNQPQHF.

V is TRBV5-5 and J is TRBJ2-3; 15 nucleotides line up with TRBD2. The germline CDR1 and CDR2 sequences are SGHKS and YYEKEE (reference sequence). The CDR3 has 16 residues. After removal of 3 bases from V and 5 bases from J, the junction contained 4 bases not matched to a gene. CDR3 coding DNA: TGTGCCAGCAGCTCAGGACTAGCGGGAGGGCAAGATACGCAGTATTTT. Residues: CASSSGLAGGQDTQYF. The full variable domain, completed using reference TRBV5-5 and TRBJ2-3, is DAGVTQSPTHLIKTRGQQVTLRCSPISGHKSVSWYQQVLGQGPQFIFQYYEKEERGRGNFPDRFSARQFPNYSSELNVNALLLGDSALYLCASSSGLAGGQDTQYFGPGTRLTVL.

Only one count was recorded for this clone. The chain joins TRBV7-2 to TRBJ2-2; 7 positions agree with TRBD2. The CDR3 runs to 16 residues. Germline CDR1 and CDR2: SGHTA and FQGNSA. Losses at the gene ends were 5 bases for V and 5 bases for J; bases not matched to a gene: 11. The CDR3: CASSLGGAGVTGELFF. The CDR3 DNA is TGTGCCAGCAGCCTAGGCGGGGCGGGGGTAACCGGGGAGCTGTTTTTT.

V and J are TRBV28 and TRBJ2-5; tentatively, D is TRBD1 (5 bases). V lost 1 base to trimming and J lost 4 bases, with 13 bases between them. The germline CDR1 and CDR2 sequences are MDHEN and SYDVKM. The CDR3 spans 15 residues. The CDR3 here is CASSLSGALRETQYF. As DNA, the CDR3 is TGTGCCAGCAGTTTATCTGGGGCTCTGAGAGAGACCCAGTACTTC.

V and J are TRBV4-3 and TRBJ1-3, with D tentatively TRBD1 (5 bases). Germline CDR1 LGHNA, CDR2 YSLEER. This CDR3 region has 15 residues. Trimming took 4 bases from V and 2 from J, leaving 12 bases between them. The CDR3 region is CASSRTGTAGNTIYF. The DNA for the CDR3 is TGCGCCAGCAGCCGCACAGGAACGGCTGGAAACACCATATATTTT.

This chain joins TRBV10-1 and TRBJ2-4, with D maybe TRBD2 (5 bases). Germline V gene data show CDR1 as WNHNN and CDR2 as SYGVQD (reference sequence). Between the trimmed V and J ends, which lost 8 bases and 0 bases, there was a span of 14 bases. The CDR3 is made up of 15 amino acids. CDR3 residues: CASSPGSLAKNIQYF. CDR3 coding DNA: TGCGCCAGCTCCCCGGGGTCATTAGCCAAAAACATTCAGTACTTC.

The chain couples TRBV3-1 (or the pseudogene TRBV3-2) to TRBJ1-1; 7 positions match TRBD1. The germline CDR1 and CDR2 sequences are LGHDT and YNNKEL (reference sequence). This CDR3 is 15 amino acids long. J was trimmed by 1 base and V by 2 bases; bases with no gene match: 4. The CDR3 spells CASSQQGVENTEAFF. In DNA form, the CDR3 reads TGTGCCAGCAGCCAACAGGGGGTTGAGAACACTGAAGCTTTCTTT.

This clone was seen ten or more times. This sequence joins TRBV28 and TRBJ2-3, with TRBD2 matching 11 bases. Germline lookup yields CDR1 MDHEN and CDR2 SYDVKM. Unmatched junction bases numbered 14, after V lost 4 bases and J lost 5 bases. The CDR3 has 18 amino acids. The CDR3 DNA is TGTGCCAGCAGTTCCCCCCGGTATAGCGGGGGGGGAGTAGATACGCAGTATTTT. Protein: CASSSPRYSGGGVDTQYF. The full variable domain, its missing parts supplied by reference TRBV28 and TRBJ2-3, is DVKVTQSSRYLVKRTGEKVFLECVQDMDHENMFWYRQDPGLGLRLIYFSYDVKMKEKGDIPEGYSVSREKKERFSLILESASTNQTSMYLCASSSPRYSGGGVDTQYFGPGTRLTVL.

The chain carries TRBV3-1 (or the pseudogene TRBV3-2) and TRBJ2-3; a possible D gene is TRBD2 (5 bases). CDR1 LGHDT and CDR2 YNNKEL come from the germline V gene (reference sequence). CDR3 size: 17 residues. V was shortened by 1 base and J by 2 bases, with 16 bases between the two germline ends. CDR3 residues: CASSQGSWTRSTDTQYF. In DNA, the CDR3 is TGTGCCAGCAGCCAAGGATCCTGGACTCGTTCCACAGATACGCAGTATTTT.

V gene TRBV6-2 or TRBV6-3 combines with J gene TRBJ1-1, with D perhaps matching TRBD1 (6 bases). V shed 7 bases and J shed 0 bases, with 24 bases lying between them. Germline V gene sequence: CDR1 MNHEY, CDR2 SVGEGT. CDR3 length: 18 amino acids. The CDR3 DNA reads as TGTGCCAGCAACCCCCTGGGGGGGACATTTAAAATGAACACTGAAGCTTTCTTT. This translates into CASNPLGGTFKMNTEAFF.

The chain employs TRBV4-3 and TRBJ2-7, with 8 bases aligning to TRBD2. The CDR3 contains 16 residues. Losses at the gene ends were 0 bases for V and 0 bases for J; bases not matched to a gene: 4. Germline V gene lookup returns CDR1 LGHNA and CDR2 YSLEER. The CDR3 bases are TGCGCCAGCAGCCAAGATTTACTAGCGGCCTCCTACGAGCAGTACTTC. It encodes CASSQDLLAASYEQYF.

The rearrangement links TRBV10-2 to TRBJ1-3; no clear D. The CDR3 contains 11 residues. V was shortened by 3 bases and J by 15 bases, with 12 bases between the two germline ends. Looked up from germline, CDR1 is WSHSY and CDR2 is SAAADI. CDR3 sequence: CASSDNLPQYF. DNA for the CDR3: TGCGCCAGCAGTGATAATCTACCGCAATATTTT.

The CDR3 reads CASSYLPAGVTDTQYF. CDR3 DNA: TGTGCCAGCAGTTACCTCCCTGCGGGAGTGACAGATACGCAGTATTTT. J is TRBJ2-3 and V is TRBV6-6; TRBD2 agrees at 7 bases. Germline CDR1 MNHNY, CDR2 SVGAGI (reference sequence). There are 16 residues in the CDR3. V was clipped by 2 bases and J by 3 bases; unmatched bases: 8.

The rearrangement uses TRBV19 and TRBJ1-2; 7 bases are shared with TRBD1. Germline values: CDR1 LNHDA, CDR2 SQIVND (reference sequence). This CDR3 comprises 13 residues. J gave up 3 bases and V 3 bases, and 1 base lay outside the gene matches. CDR3 protein: CASSIDRDYGYTF. CDR3 coding DNA: TGTGCCAGTAGTATCGACAGGGACTATGGCTACACCTTC.

This rearrangement joins TRBV3-1 (or the pseudogene TRBV3-2) to TRBJ1-3, with a tentative D call TRBD1 (5 bases). This CDR3 is built from 15 residues. The germline CDR1 and CDR2 sequences are LGHDT and YNNKEL (reference sequence). Trimming pared 2 bases from V and 12 bases from J, leaving 20 bases between. CDR3 bases: TGTGCCAGCAGCCAATTAGGACGGAGCGGGGCCGACATATATTTT. The encoded protein is CASSQLGRSGADIYF.